Listed below are T cell receptor beta chains from one sample, sequenced in a study of blood T cell repertoires in COVID-19. The table came from immunoSEQ multiplex PCR; TCRdb's copy has only in-frame clones and leaves some out. The sample includes about 220,000 clones, less than 90% seen only once; the top ten take approximately 6.8%. The sample was PBMCs or T cells enriched from blood (not recorded which). The receptors come from a woman aged 40 to 50 who had recovered from COVID-19. Both conserved end residues are part of each CDR3. Fields, in order: clone size, J gene, V gene, D gene, CDR3 DNA, CDR3 protein. The D gene is left open where the match is weak. The size field is filled for only some rows; it gives once, few, many or a size class.

. TRBJ1-4 TRBV28 . TGTGCCAGCAATCAACAGGGAGCGGCTAATGAAAAACTGTTTTTT CASNQQGAANEKLFF
few TRBJ2-2 TRBV18 TRBD1 TGTGCCAGCTCACCAAGACAGGGAAACACCGGGGAGCTGTTTTTT CASSPRQGNTGELFF
. TRBJ2-7 TRBV9 TRBD2 TGTGCCAGCAGCGTCCGAGGTAGCGGGAGTCTCTACGAGCAGTACTTC CASSVRGSGSLYEQYF
. TRBJ1-2 TRBV29-1 TRBD1 TGCAGCGGCCTAGGACAGGGGGCGCGCGGCTACACCTTC CSGLGQGARGYTF
. TRBJ1-2 TRBV12-3/TRBV12-4 TRBD1 TGTGCCAGCAGCCAGGGGGACTATGGCTACACCTTC CASSQGDYGYTF
. TRBJ2-5 TRBV28 TRBD2 TGTGCCAGCACCCCGAGGACTAGCGGATACCAAGAGACCCAGTACTTC CASTPRTSGYQETQYF
. TRBJ1-2 TRBV9 . TGTGCCAGCAGCGTAGAGGAGGGAACCCCCAATGGCTACACCTTC CASSVEEGTPNGYTF
. TRBJ2-3 TRBV3-1/TRBV3-2 TRBD2 TGTGCCAGCACCGGGACTAGCGACACAGATACGCAGTATTTT CASTGTSDTDTQYF
. TRBJ1-1 TRBV12-5 TRBD1 TGTGCTAGTGGTTTGGCTGCCGGGACAGGGCACACTGAAGCTTTCTTT CASGLAAGTGHTEAFF
. TRBJ2-1 TRBV5-1 TRBD2 TGCGCCAGCAGCTTGGCCGGGACTAGCGGCCCCTACAATGAGCAGTTCTTC CASSLAGTSGPYNEQFF
. TRBJ2-1 TRBV7-2 TRBD2 TGTGCCAGCAGCCTTGGGGGCGGGAGGGCCCGCTACAATGAGCAGTTCTTC CASSLGGGRARYNEQFF
. TRBJ2-2 TRBV18 TRBD1 TGTGCCAGCTCACCGCGACAGGGAACCGGGGAGCTGTTTTTT CASSPRQGTGELFF
. TRBJ2-7 TRBV25-1 . TGTGCCAGCAGCAAACCAGGGGGGACCTACGAGCAGTACTTC CASSKPGGTYEQYF
. TRBJ1-1 TRBV19 . TGTGCCAGTAGTATAGGTGTAGTTGGAGCTGAAGCTTTCTTT CASSIGVVGAEAFF
. TRBJ2-3 TRBV6-5 . TGTGCCAGCAGAATGTGGGAGCGAAACACAGATACGCAGTATTTT CASRMWERNTDTQYF
. TRBJ2-3 TRBV5-6 TRBD2 TGTGCCAGCAGCTTGGAGGCGGGAGCCCCCACAGATACGCAGTATTTT CASSLEAGAPTDTQYF
. TRBJ2-1 TRBV10-1 . TGCGCCAGCCGGGACAATTTTAACAATGAGCAGTTCTTC CASRDNFNNEQFF
. TRBJ2-1 TRBV12-3/TRBV12-4 TRBD2 TGTGCCAGCAGTTTCCTAGCGGATGAGCAGTTCTTC CASSFLADEQFF
few TRBJ2-1 TRBV10-3 . TGTGCCATCAGTGAGTCTTCTGTCCATGAGCAGTTCTTC CAISESSVHEQFF
. TRBJ2-3 TRBV7-2 TRBD2 TGTGCCAGCAGCATCCATACTAGCGGGAGAACAGATACGCAGTATTTT CASSIHTSGRTDTQYF
. TRBJ2-3 TRBV3-1/TRBV3-2 . TGTGCCAGCAGCTCGCGGGGTAATCTAGATACGCAGTATTTT CASSSRGNLDTQYF
. TRBJ1-1 TRBV7-3 . TGTGCCAGCAGCTCAGGGCTGGGTAGGGGCACTGAAGCTTTCTTT CASSSGLGRGTEAFF
. TRBJ2-5 TRBV11-2 . TGTGCCAGCAGGTTAGGTCGTCTTAGAGGGAACCAAGAGACCCAGTACTTC CASRLGRLRGNQETQYF
. TRBJ2-1 TRBV30 . TGTGCCTGGCGGGAAAGCAGTGAGCAGTTCTTC CAWRESSEQFF
. TRBJ2-5 TRBV6-5 . TGTGCCAGCAGTACGCAGGAGACCCAGTACTTC CASSTQETQYF
. TRBJ2-4 TRBV6-6 . TGTGCCAGCAGTTACGAGGAAGTAAACATTCAGTACTTC CASSYEEVNIQYF
. TRBJ2-3 TRBV7-2 . TGTGCCAGCAGCTTTATCGGCACAGATACGCAGTATTTT CASSFIGTDTQYF
once TRBJ1-1 TRBV2 . TGTGCCAGCTCCGAGAGAGGGTTCACTACAGCTTTCTTT CASSERGFTTAFF
. TRBJ1-1 TRBV5-1 . TGCGCCAGCAGCTTAGGGGGGAACACTGAAGCTTTCTTT CASSLGGNTEAFF
. TRBJ1-2 TRBV18 . TGTGCCAGCCCGAGCGACGGTTCTAACTATGGCTACACCTTC CASPSDGSNYGYTF
. TRBJ1-4 TRBV6-7 . TGTGCCAGCAGTTACTCGAAGTTAGAGGAAAAACTGTTTTTT CASSYSKLEEKLFF
. TRBJ2-7 TRBV27 . TGTGCCAGCGGCACCCGATCAGGACAGATAGGCTCCTACGAGCAGTACTTC CASGTRSGQIGSYEQYF
. TRBJ1-1 TRBV7-2 . TGTGCCAGCTCCTCTGGCCGAGGGGGTAACACTGAAGCTTTCTTT CASSSGRGGNTEAFF
. TRBJ2-2 TRBV9 . TGTGCCAGCAGCCCACCTGGTAGCAGGAACACCGGGGAGCTGTTTTTT CASSPPGSRNTGELFF
. TRBJ1-2 TRBV7-2 . TGTGCCAGCAGCTTAGGTAGAGGGTTGGCCTATGGCTACACCTTC CASSLGRGLAYGYTF
. TRBJ2-5 TRBV10-3 . TGTGCCTCAAGGGAGACTAGAGGAGAGACCCAGTACTTC CASRETRGETQYF
once TRBJ1-1 TRBV19 . TGTGCCAGTAGTACGACAGTGAACACTGAAGCTTTCTTT CASSTTVNTEAFF
. TRBJ2-1 TRBV6-5 TRBD2 TGTGCCAGCAAAAGCGCGGGAGGGACCAGTGAGCAGTTCTTC CASKSAGGTSEQFF